Listed below are T cell receptor beta chains from one sample, sequenced in a study of low-dose radiotherapy and immunotherapy resistance in tumors. One entry per CDR3 protein results from TCRdb running MiXCR on the reads. The repertoire holds some 82,000 distinct CDR3 sequences, with about 20% as singletons. The sample in question was PBMCs, obtained before treatment. Source of these receptors: a male donor with prostate cancer. Both conserved end residues are part of each CDR3. D genes are given only for firm matches. Clone size is stated in some rows and not others, as once, few, many or a class when expanded.

V	size	J	D	DNA	CDR3
TRBV6-5	few	TRBJ2-2	TRBD1	TGTGCCAGCAGCCGAGACAGGGCCGCAACGGGCACCGGGGAGCTGTTTTTT	CASSRDRAATGTGELFF
TRBV29-1	many	TRBJ1-1	TRBD1	TGCAGCGACGGCACAGGGGCGACTGAAGCTTTCTTT	CSDGTGATEAFF
TRBV20-1	many	TRBJ1-2	NA	TGCAGTGCTAGTATCCCCGACAGAAATGGCTACACCTTC	CSASIPDRNGYTF
TRBV3-1	many	TRBJ2-3	TRBD1	TGTGCCAGCAGCCAAGAGCTCGTGACAGGGAGCACAGATACGCAGTATTTT	CASSQELVTGSTDTQYF
TRBV6-6	many	TRBJ2-2	TRBD2	TGTGCCAGCAGCCACAGACTAGCGGGGATGTCCGGGGAGCTGTTTTTT	CASSHRLAGMSGELFF
TRBV6-6	many	TRBJ2-7	NA	TGTGCCAGCAGGATGGAGGGGGGGGCCTACGAGCAGTACTTC	CASRMEGGAYEQYF
TRBV5-1	many	TRBJ2-2	TRBD2	TGCGCCAGCAGCCGAACTAGCGGGAGGGCCACCGGGGAGCTGTTTTTT	CASSRTSGRATGELFF
TRBV6-1	many	TRBJ1-2	TRBD1	TGTGCCAGCAGTGAAGGGACAGGGGGCGCGTGGGATGGCTACACCTTC	CASSEGTGGAWDGYTF
TRBV5-6	few	TRBJ1-2	TRBD1	TGTGCCAGCAACTTTATACTCGACAGGGGAGCTAACTATGGCTACACCTTC	CASNFILDRGANYGYTF
TRBV14	many	TRBJ2-2	NA	TGTGCCAGCAGCCAAGAATGGGGTACTTCAACTGGGACCGGGGAGCTGTTTTTT	CASSQEWGTSTGTGELFF
TRBV4-2	NA	TRBJ1-3	TRBD1	TGTGCCAGCGCGCGAGACAGGGGGAGCTCTGGAAACACCATATATTTT	CASARDRGSSGNTIYF
TRBV14	many	TRBJ1-1	NA	TGTGCCAGCAGCCAACCCGGCACTGAAGCTTTCTTT	CASSQPGTEAFF
TRBV7-8	many	TRBJ2-3	NA	TGTGCCAGCAGCCTGCCGCGGAGGTTTGGGGCAGATACGCAGTATTTT	CASSLPRRFGADTQYF
TRBV9	many	TRBJ2-3	TRBD2	TGTGCCAGCAGCGCAGCGGGAGGGAAAGGAGATACGCAGTATTTT	CASSAAGGKGDTQYF
TRBV27	many	TRBJ2-5	NA	TGTGCCAGCAGGGGCCAGTCGGCGGCGAAAGAGACCCAGTACTTC	CASRGQSAAKETQYF
TRBV20-1	many	TRBJ2-3	TRBD2	TGCAGTGCCCACCGGACTAGCGGCCTCACAGATACGCAGTATTTT	CSAHRTSGLTDTQYF
TRBV30	many	TRBJ2-1	NA	TGTGCCTGGAGTGTAGGCGGGCCTTGGAATGAGCAGTTCTTC	CAWSVGGPWNEQFF
TRBV27	many	TRBJ2-2	NA	TGTGCCAGCAGTTTATGGGCAGGGGATCTCGGGGAGCTGTTTTTT	CASSLWAGDLGELFF
TRBV3-1	many	TRBJ2-3	NA	TGTGCCAGCAGCCAAGAATCAGCGACCACAGATACGCAGTATTTT	CASSQESATTDTQYF
TRBV5-1	many	TRBJ2-1	NA	TGCGCCAGCAAGAGGGAGGACGCCTCCAATGAGCAGTTCTTC	CASKREDASNEQFF
TRBV7-2	many	TRBJ1-5	TRBD1	TGTGCCAGCAGCTCCCCCGGGACAGGGTACAACAATCAGCCCCAGCATTTT	CASSSPGTGYNNQPQHF
TRBV20-1	NA	TRBJ2-5	NA	TGCAGTGAAACGGGGGGCCTAGAGGAGACCCAGTACTTC	CSETGGLEETQYF
TRBV10-2	NA	TRBJ1-1	NA	TGCGCCAGCAGTGAGTCGAGACAGCACACTGAAGCTTTCTTT	CASSESRQHTEAFF
TRBV5-1	many	TRBJ1-3	TRBD1	TGCGCCAGCATGATTCCAGGGGGCTCTGGAAACACCATATATTTT	CASMIPGGSGNTIYF
TRBV4-1	many	TRBJ1-1	NA	TGCGCCAGCAGCTCGGGGGGGGCCTTAGCAGCTGAAGCTTTCTTT	CASSSGGALAAEAFF
TRBV5-1	many	TRBJ2-6	TRBD2	TGCGCCAGCAGCCAGACTAGCGGGTCCTCTGGGGCCAACGTCCTGACTTTC	CASSQTSGSSGANVLTF
TRBV27	many	TRBJ2-7	NA	TGTGCCAGCAGTTTATCGGTCGCAGGGGCCTACGAGCAGTACTTC	CASSLSVAGAYEQYF
TRBV14	many	TRBJ1-4	NA	TGTGCCAGCAGCCAAGCTTTGGGAACTAATGAAAAACTGTTTTTT	CASSQALGTNEKLFF